These 31 T cell receptor beta chains were all obtained from the same sample, sequenced in a study of T cell responses to AZD1222 COVID-19 vaccine. This table comes from immunoSEQ multiplex PCR, and its TCRdb copy is limited to in-frame clones, with some not included. The sample lists about 150,000 clones, over 75% occurring once. Sequences were derived from peripheral blood, sampled on day 0 of AZD1222 vaccination. The receptor set was obtained from an adult in good health.

This chain links TRBV7-3 with TRBJ2-1; 9 bases map to TRBD2. The length of the CDR3 is 14 residues. The trim removed 5 bases at V and 15 bases at J, leaving 14 bases unmatched. CDR1 and CDR2 from the germline V gene are SGHTA and FQGTGA. This CDR3 reads CASSPNPGLAIPFF. The DNA for the CDR3 is TGTGCCAGCAGCCCGAACCCGGGACTAGCAATTCCGTTCTTC. The whole variable domain, filled in from reference TRBV7-3 and TRBJ2-1, reads GAGVSQTPSNKVTEKGKYVELRCDPISGHTALYWYRQSLGQGPEFLIYFQGTGAADDSGLPNDRFFAVRPEGSVSTLKIQRTERGDSAVYLCASSPNPGLAIPFFGPGTRLTVL.

This chain joins TRBV6-2 or TRBV6-3 and TRBJ1-3, with 7 bases matching TRBD1. This CDR3 spans 15 amino acids. The V segment lost 5 bases and the J segment 0 bases; nucleotides outside the gene matches: 4. CDR1 MNHEY and CDR2 SVGEGT come from the germline V gene. CDR3 region: CASSKHRGSGNTIYF. The CDR3 region has the DNA TGTGCCAGCAGTAAACACAGGGGCTCTGGAAACACCATATATTTT.

The table lists this clone with a count of one. This chain links TRBV6-2 or TRBV6-3 with TRBJ2-5; no definite D call. The germline gives CDR1 MNHEY, CDR2 SVGEGT. The CDR3 has 12 amino acids. With 4 bases removed from V and 3 bases from J, the gap between germline ends came to 6 bases. The CDR3 loop reads CASSSPKETQYF. The DNA of the CDR3 is TGTGCCAGCAGTTCACCGAAAGAGACCCAGTACTTC.

In its sample, this clone is medium-sized. The chain couples TRBV6-5 to TRBJ1-1; D is perhaps TRBD1 (6 bases). This CDR3 is built from 14 residues. Germline V lookup: CDR1 MNHEY, CDR2 SVGAGI. Trimming removed 7 bases at V and 5 bases at J, with 17 bases between. The CDR3 bases are TGTGCCAGCACTCCGGGGGGCGGGCGGACTGAAGCTTTCTTT. Its translation: CASTPGGGRTEAFF.

The chain employs TRBV11-3 and TRBJ2-1; D gene ambiguous. V was cut by 5 bases and J by 7 bases, with 18 bases left in between. The CDR3 is 15 residues long. Per the germline V gene, CDR1 is SGHNT and CDR2 is YENEEA. CDR3 loop: CASSPPTVLGNEQFF. The CDR3 DNA sequence: TGTGCCAGCAGCCCCCCGACTGTCCTAGGAAATGAGCAGTTCTTC.

The rearrangement joins TRBV6-5 to TRBJ2-7; TRBD2 aligns across 7 bases. Unmatched junction bases numbered 10, after V lost 2 bases and J lost 6 bases. The germline gives CDR1 MNHEY, CDR2 SVGAGI. CDR3 size: 15 residues. This CDR3 reads CASSYQAGSGIEQYF. The CDR3 nucleotides are TGTGCCAGCAGTTACCAAGCGGGGTCGGGGATCGAGCAGTACTTC.

The genes are TRBV28 and TRBJ2-7, with 7 bases fitting TRBD1. Germline CDR1 MDHEN, CDR2 SYDVKM. CDR3 length equals 13 residues. With V trimmed by 5 bases and J by 7 bases, 8 bases remained unmatched. CDR3 loop: CASSPDRVREQYF. The CDR3 nucleotides are TGTGCCAGCAGTCCTGACAGGGTCAGGGAGCAGTACTTC.

The rearrangement links TRBV29-1 to TRBJ2-7, with TRBD1 as a possible D gene (6 bases). There are 12 residues in the CDR3. Between the trimmed V and J ends, which lost 7 bases and 0 bases, there was a span of 10 bases. Per germline, CDR1 SQVTM and CDR2 ANQGSEA. The CDR3, as DNA: TGCAGCGGACGGGACACCTCCTACGAGCAGTACTTC. Translation: CSGRDTSYEQYF.

This chain links TRBV28 with TRBJ1-1; perhaps TRBD1 as D (5 bases). The length of the CDR3 is 17 residues. The V end was cut by 5 bases, the J end by 1 base, with 20 bases between. Germline values: CDR1 MDHEN, CDR2 SYDVKM. CDR3 bases: TGTGCCAGCAGTGTCAGCAGGGCGGTCGTTCAGAACACTGAAGCTTTCTTT. Protein sequence: CASSVSRAVVQNTEAFF.

This chain joins TRBV15 and TRBJ2-1; maybe TRBD2 (5 bases). This CDR3 is 15 amino acids long. Germline values: CDR1 LNHNV, CDR2 YYDKDF (reference sequence). V lost 5 bases and J lost 8, with 19 bases in between. The CDR3 loop is CATSPRGAGRDEQFF. CDR3 DNA sequence: TGTGCCACCAGCCCCCGCGGAGCCGGGCGGGATGAGCAGTTCTTC. Supplemented by reference TRBV15 and TRBJ2-1, the full variable domain reads DAMVIQNPRYQVTQFGKPVTLSCSQTLNHNVMYWYQQKSSQAPKLLFHYYDKDFNNEADTPDNFQSRRPNTSFCFLDIRSPGLGDTAMYLCATSPRGAGRDEQFFGPGTRLTVL.

The genes are TRBV18 and TRBJ1-3; D perhaps matches TRBD1 (5 bases). Deletions cut 0 bases from V and 8 bases from J, with 11 bases between. CDR3 length: 14 amino acids. CDR1 is KGHSH and CDR2 is LQKENI in the germline V gene. The CDR3 here is CASSPPSTEDTIYF. Here the CDR3 DNA reads TGTGCCAGCTCACCACCGTCGACAGAAGACACCATATATTTT.

This clone has a handful of counts. The chain recombines TRBV3-1 (or the pseudogene TRBV3-2) with TRBJ2-5; the match to TRBD2 covers 8 bases. Trimming at V came to 4 bases and at J to 5 bases, leaving 6 bases not matched to a gene. The CDR3 has 14 amino acids. The germline CDR1 and CDR2 sequences are LGHDT and YNNKEL (reference sequence). The CDR3 nucleotides read TGTGCCAGCAGCCTCAGTAGCGGGGTGGAGACCCAGTACTTC. Amino acids: CASSLSSGVETQYF.

CDR3 sequence reads: CASIQGTANYGYTF. For the CDR3, the DNA is TGTGCCAGCATCCAAGGGACAGCGAACTATGGCTACACCTTC. The genes are TRBV6-5 and TRBJ1-2, with 7 bases that match TRBD1. The germline gives CDR1 MNHEY, CDR2 SVGAGI. The CDR3 contains 14 residues. J gave up 2 bases and V 7 bases, and 7 bases lay outside the gene matches.

V and J are TRBV29-1 and TRBJ1-1; tentative D call: TRBD1 (5 bases). The CDR3 totals 12 residues. Germline V gene sequence: CDR1 SQVTM, CDR2 ANQGSEA. The ends were cut back, 7 bases at V and 2 bases at J, with 11 bases in the middle. The CDR3 DNA follows: TGCAGCGCCCGGGGCAGCAACACTGAAGCTTTCTTT. It translates to CSARGSNTEAFF.

The chain uses TRBV6-5 and TRBJ1-2, with TRBD1 identical over 8 bases. Germline values: CDR1 MNHEY, CDR2 SVGAGI. The CDR3 consists of 14 residues. Losses at the gene ends were 5 bases for V and 5 bases for J; bases not matched to a gene: 7. CDR3 nucleotide sequence: TGTGCCAGCAGTATGGACAGGGCTGGTTATGGCTACACCTTC. It yields the protein CASSMDRAGYGYTF.

The J gene is TRBJ1-2, the V gene TRBV9, with D maybe TRBD1 (6 bases). Trimming took off 0 bases at V and 4 bases at J, with 13 bases between the two ends. This CDR3 comprises 15 residues. Germline V gives CDR1 SGDLS, CDR2 YYNGEE. CDR3 sequence reads: CASSVAQGRFYGYTF. The DNA of the CDR3 is TGTGCCAGCAGCGTAGCACAGGGTCGATTCTATGGCTACACCTTC.

The J gene is TRBJ1-3, the V gene TRBV28; the D gene is possibly TRBD1 (5 bases). V gave up 6 bases and J gave up 2 bases, with 20 bases separating them. The CDR3 is 17 residues long. Looked up from germline, CDR1 is MDHEN and CDR2 is SYDVKM. CDR3 residues: CASSTTIGAGTGNTIYF. The CDR3 DNA sequence: TGTGCCAGCAGCACGACAATCGGGGCCGGGACTGGAAACACCATATATTTT.

This chain links TRBV4-2 with TRBJ1-2; 8 bases are shared with TRBD1. V was pared by 1 base and J by 8 bases, with 3 bases of the junction left unmatched. CDR3 length equals 13 residues. Germline CDR1 is LGHNA and CDR2 is YNFKEQ. The CDR3 sequence: CASSQVQGDGYTF. DNA of the CDR3: TGTGCCAGCAGCCAAGTACAGGGGGACGGCTACACCTTC.

The chain is built from TRBV19 and TRBJ1-6; 7 bases are a match to TRBD1. The V and J ends lost 6 bases and 8 bases, in that order; junction bases with no gene match: 7. Germline V gene sequence: CDR1 LNHDA, CDR2 SQIVND (reference sequence). This CDR3 region has 14 residues. In nucleotides, the CDR3 is TGTGCCAGTAGGAGAGGGGGCTCAGATTCACCCCTCCACTTT. As protein: CASRRGGSDSPLHF.

The gene calls are TRBV23-1 and TRBJ1-2; D is unclear. TRBV23-1 falls under the ORF class, with uncertain function. The V end lost 2 bases, the J end lost 8 bases, and 18 bases lay between the germline ends. The CDR3 runs to 15 residues. As DNA, the CDR3 is TGCGCCAGCAGTCAAAACAAGAGGCAGGATCGGGGCTACACCTTC. Amino acids: CASSQNKRQDRGYTF.

The rearrangement uses TRBV3-1 (or the pseudogene TRBV3-2) and TRBJ2-5; TRBD1 or TRBD2 may be the D gene (5 bases each). Germline-derived CDR1 and CDR2 are LGHDT and YNNKEL (reference sequence). CDR3 length: 16 residues. The V and J ends lost 1 base and 0 bases respectively, with 12 bases between them. CDR3 in DNA: TGTGCCAGCAGCCAAGGCCCAAGGGACGACCAAGAGACCCAGTACTTC. It translates to CASSQGPRDDQETQYF.

V is TRBV27 and J is TRBJ1-2; D possibly corresponds to TRBD1 (5 bases). With 2 bases removed from V and 8 bases from J, the gap between germline ends came to 15 bases. The CDR3 consists of 14 residues. CDR1 MNHEY and CDR2 SMNVEV come from the germline V gene (reference sequence). CDR3 nucleotides: TGTGCCAGCAGTTTAAACCCGGGGGGGAGAGGCTACACCTTC. Its translation is CASSLNPGGRGYTF.

The chain employs TRBV3-1 (or the pseudogene TRBV3-2) and TRBJ1-6, with TRBD1 as a possible D gene (5 bases). V gave up 3 bases and J gave up 9 bases, with 15 bases separating them. The length of the CDR3 is 15 residues. Germline loops: CDR1 LGHDT, CDR2 YNNKEL (reference sequence). In DNA, the CDR3 is TGTGCCAGCAGCCAGCTAGGGACGGCTGGTTCACCCCTCCACTTT. Amino acids: CASSQLGTAGSPLHF.

This sequence joins TRBV27 and TRBJ1-2; TRBD1 matches at 10 bases. The CDR3 has 13 residues. Germline lookup yields CDR1 MNHEY and CDR2 SMNVEV (reference sequence). The ends lost 5 bases at V and 8 bases at J; junction bases unmatched: 5. This CDR3 is CASSVDRGRGYTF. CDR3 coding DNA: TGTGCCAGCAGTGTTGACAGGGGGCGCGGCTACACCTTC.

J is TRBJ1-2 and V is TRBV25-1; D gene ambiguous. Trimming removed 5 bases at V and 8 bases at J, with 15 bases between. CDR3 length equals 13 residues. The germline CDR1 and CDR2 sequences are MGHDK and SYGVNS. This CDR3 is CASSTRIREGYTF. The DNA of the CDR3 is TGTGCCAGCAGTACCAGGATACGCGAGGGCTACACCTTC.

The CDR3 nucleotides are TGTGCCAGCAGTTCACTCCAGACAGGGATTAAGCAGCCCCAGCATTTT. It yields the protein CASSSLQTGIKQPQHF. This sequence joins TRBV27 and TRBJ1-5; TRBD1 aligns across 7 bases. CDR3 length: 16 amino acids. The V and J ends lost 4 bases and 7 bases, in that order; junction bases with no gene match: 13. Germline loops: CDR1 MNHEY, CDR2 SMNVEV (reference sequence).

The chain uses TRBV28 and TRBJ1-2; possibly TRBD1 for D (6 bases). This CDR3 is 13 amino acids long. The V and J ends lost 7 bases and 4 bases respectively, with 13 bases between them. CDR1 MDHEN and CDR2 SYDVKM come from the germline V gene. The CDR3: CASTSGVTYGYTF. The CDR3 DNA reads as TGTGCCAGCACTTCAGGGGTTACCTATGGCTACACCTTC.

The V gene is TRBV2, the J gene TRBJ2-2; TRBD1 might be the D (5 bases). Trimming cost V 5 bases and J 0 bases, with 7 bases left between them. The CDR3 is 14 residues long. Germline V lookup: CDR1 SNHLY, CDR2 FYNNEI. The CDR3 loop reads CASSRTSNTGELFF. The CDR3 nucleotides read TGTGCCAGCAGTCGGACATCGAACACCGGGGAGCTGTTTTTT.

This rearrangement joins TRBV6-5 to TRBJ2-6, with 7 bases aligning to TRBD1. Per germline, CDR1 MNHEY and CDR2 SVGAGI. V shed 6 bases, J shed 2 bases, and the junction held 4 bases outside the gene matches. This CDR3 contains 15 residues. Written as DNA, the CDR3 is TGTGCCAGCAGCCCGACAGGGACTGGGGCCAACGTCCTGACTTTC. Translation: CASSPTGTGANVLTF.

The chain uses TRBV6-2 or TRBV6-3 and TRBJ2-5; possibly TRBD1 or TRBD2 for D (6 bases each). Germline V gene lookup returns CDR1 MNHEY and CDR2 SVGEGT. The V end was cut by 2 bases, the J end by 7 bases, with 11 bases between. The CDR3 is 13 amino acids. The CDR3 DNA reads TGTGCCAGCAGTTACGACGGGGGCTCGACCCAGTACTTC. The encoded protein is CASSYDGGSTQYF.

The chain joins TRBV7-3 to TRBJ2-2, with 7 positions matching TRBD1. CDR1 and CDR2 from the germline V gene are SGHTA and FQGTGA. CDR3 length: 13 amino acids. V dropped 10 bases and J dropped 2; count of bases not matched to a gene: 4. Written as DNA, the CDR3 is TGTGCCAATGACAGGGTTAACACCGGGGAGCTGTTTTTT. It specifies CANDRVNTGELFF.